Listed below are T cell receptor beta chains from one sample, sequenced in a study of blood T cell repertoires in COVID-19. TCRdb's table, derived via immunoSEQ multiplex PCR, lists solely in-frame clones and lacks some. The repertoire holds some 100,000 clones, with 75% to 90% as singletons. Input material: peripheral blood. All receptors derive from a woman aged 45-65 years with acute or convalescent COVID-19. The CDR3 runs from the conserved cysteine through the conserved F or W. Each record gives: J gene, clone size, D gene, V gene, CDR3 protein, CDR3 DNA. D genes are given only for firm matches. Clone size is shown for a subset of rows, as once, few, many or a class of expanded clone.

J gene: TRBJ2-2; clone size: .; D gene: TRBD2; V gene: TRBV2; CDR3 protein: CASSEVGGRETNTGELFF; CDR3 DNA: TGTGCCAGCAGTGAAGTGGGGGGGAGGGAAACGAACACCGGGGAGCTGTTTTTT
J gene: TRBJ1-2; clone size: .; D gene: .; V gene: TRBV12-3/TRBV12-4; CDR3 protein: CASSSTNYGYTF; CDR3 DNA: TGTGCCAGCAGTAGCACTAACTATGGCTACACCTTC
J gene: TRBJ2-1; clone size: .; D gene: TRBD2; V gene: TRBV2; CDR3 protein: CASNPIGGDYNEQFF; CDR3 DNA: TGTGCCAGCAATCCAATCGGGGGGGATTACAATGAGCAGTTCTTC
J gene: TRBJ1-1; clone size: .; D gene: .; V gene: TRBV7-6; CDR3 protein: CASSLGGGYTEAFF; CDR3 DNA: TGTGCCAGCAGCCTCGGGGGTGGGTACACTGAAGCTTTCTTT
J gene: TRBJ1-4; clone size: .; D gene: TRBD1; V gene: TRBV5-1; CDR3 protein: CASSPGGQGRGEKLFF; CDR3 DNA: TGCGCCAGCAGCCCTGGGGGACAGGGAAGAGGCGAAAAACTGTTTTTT
J gene: TRBJ2-3; clone size: .; D gene: TRBD2; V gene: TRBV11-2; CDR3 protein: CASSLASTSGGHTQYF; CDR3 DNA: TGTGCCAGCAGCTTAGCCTCGACTAGCGGAGGTCATACGCAGTATTTT
J gene: TRBJ2-3; clone size: .; D gene: TRBD1; V gene: TRBV11-2; CDR3 protein: CASSGTGAPDTQYF; CDR3 DNA: TGTGCCAGCAGCGGGACAGGGGCCCCAGATACGCAGTATTTT
J gene: TRBJ1-6; clone size: .; D gene: .; V gene: TRBV5-5; CDR3 protein: CASSFEGRALHF; CDR3 DNA: TGTGCCAGCAGCTTTGAGGGTCGGGCCCTCCACTTT
J gene: TRBJ1-4; clone size: .; D gene: TRBD1; V gene: TRBV28; CDR3 protein: CASSLIGGTGDEKLFF; CDR3 DNA: TGTGCCAGCAGCCTAATCGGGGGTACAGGGGATGAAAAACTGTTTTTT
J gene: TRBJ2-7; clone size: .; D gene: .; V gene: TRBV28; CDR3 protein: CASSFHYEQYF; CDR3 DNA: TGTGCCAGCAGTTTTCACTACGAGCAGTACTTC
J gene: TRBJ1-2; clone size: .; D gene: .; V gene: TRBV6-5; CDR3 protein: CASSSIRDANYGYTF; CDR3 DNA: TGTGCCAGCAGTTCGATCAGGGATGCTAACTATGGCTACACCTTC
J gene: TRBJ1-4; clone size: .; D gene: TRBD1; V gene: TRBV20-1; CDR3 protein: CSATQGEKLFF; CDR3 DNA: TGCAGTGCCACACAGGGGGAAAAACTGTTTTTT
J gene: TRBJ1-1; clone size: .; D gene: TRBD1; V gene: TRBV6-5; CDR3 protein: CASSLGQGNTEAFF; CDR3 DNA: TGTGCCAGCAGTTTGGGACAGGGGAACACTGAAGCTTTCTTT
J gene: TRBJ1-4; clone size: .; D gene: .; V gene: TRBV7-9; CDR3 protein: CASWSDEKLFF; CDR3 DNA: TGTGCCAGCTGGTCAGATGAAAAACTGTTTTTT
J gene: TRBJ2-2; clone size: .; D gene: .; V gene: TRBV2; CDR3 protein: CASSGEVLGELFF; CDR3 DNA: TGTGCCAGCAGTGGGGAGGTCCTCGGGGAGCTGTTTTTT
J gene: TRBJ2-7; clone size: .; D gene: .; V gene: TRBV28; CDR3 protein: CASSLSGSSSYEQYF; CDR3 DNA: TGTGCCAGCAGTTTAAGCGGTTCGAGCTCCTACGAGCAGTACTTC
J gene: TRBJ1-6; clone size: .; D gene: .; V gene: TRBV6-6; CDR3 protein: CASRSPQANNSPLHF; CDR3 DNA: TGTGCCAGCAGATCCCCTCAGGCTAATAATTCACCCCTCCACTTT
J gene: TRBJ1-2; clone size: .; D gene: .; V gene: TRBV9; CDR3 protein: CASSVGSGRGDGYTF; CDR3 DNA: TGTGCCAGCAGCGTAGGAAGCGGCAGGGGAGATGGCTACACCTTC
J gene: TRBJ2-2; clone size: .; D gene: .; V gene: TRBV21-1; CDR3 protein: CASSSRTFPNTGELFF; CDR3 DNA: TGTGCCAGCAGCAGCAGAACCTTCCCTAACACCGGGGAGCTGTTTTTT
J gene: TRBJ2-7; clone size: .; D gene: .; V gene: TRBV5-1; CDR3 protein: CASSFRRGYEQYF; CDR3 DNA: TGCGCCAGCAGCTTCCGCCGGGGCTACGAGCAGTACTTC
J gene: TRBJ1-6; clone size: once; D gene: TRBD1; V gene: TRBV2; CDR3 protein: CASSLTGDNSPLHF; CDR3 DNA: TGTGCCAGCAGTCTTACAGGGGATAATTCACCCCTCCACTTT
J gene: TRBJ1-1; clone size: few; D gene: .; V gene: TRBV15; CDR3 protein: CATSRDSRDTEAFF; CDR3 DNA: TGTGCCACCAGCAGAGATAGTCGGGATACTGAAGCTTTCTTT
J gene: TRBJ1-1; clone size: .; D gene: TRBD1; V gene: TRBV6-5; CDR3 protein: CATTRDRGMNTEAFF; CDR3 DNA: TGTGCCACTACCCGGGACAGGGGTATGAACACTGAAGCTTTTTTT
J gene: TRBJ2-7; clone size: .; D gene: .; V gene: TRBV5-1; CDR3 protein: CASRGEPYEQYF; CDR3 DNA: TGCGCCAGCAGAGGGGAACCCTACGAGCAGTACTTC
J gene: TRBJ2-3; clone size: .; D gene: TRBD2; V gene: TRBV10-3; CDR3 protein: CAIKASGVTADTQYF; CDR3 DNA: TGTGCCATCAAGGCTAGCGGGGTTACGGCAGATACGCAGTATTTT
J gene: TRBJ1-1; clone size: .; D gene: TRBD1; V gene: TRBV4-1; CDR3 protein: CASSQDLTGGGGTEAFF; CDR3 DNA: TGCGCCAGCAGCCAAGATTTGACAGGGGGAGGAGGGACTGAAGCTTTCTTT
J gene: TRBJ2-7; clone size: .; D gene: .; V gene: TRBV5-4; CDR3 protein: CASSPTGTSYEQYF; CDR3 DNA: TGTGCCAGCAGCCCAACAGGTACGTCCTACGAGCAGTACTTC
J gene: TRBJ2-7; clone size: .; D gene: .; V gene: TRBV4-2; CDR3 protein: CASSQEAPGEQYF; CDR3 DNA: TGTGCCAGCAGCCAAGAAGCCCCGGGCGAGCAGTACTTC
J gene: TRBJ1-6; clone size: once; D gene: TRBD1; V gene: TRBV10-2; CDR3 protein: CASSGQGFNSPLHF; CDR3 DNA: TGCGCCAGCAGTGGACAGGGATTTAATTCACCCCTCCACTTT
J gene: TRBJ2-7; clone size: .; D gene: .; V gene: TRBV18; CDR3 protein: CASSPTANYEQYF; CDR3 DNA: TGTGCCAGCTCACCGACAGCGAACTACGAGCAGTACTTC
J gene: TRBJ1-2; clone size: .; D gene: .; V gene: TRBV3-1/TRBV3-2; CDR3 protein: CASSQGWASSQGNYGYTF; CDR3 DNA: TGTGCCAGCAGCCAAGGGTGGGCATCGAGCCAGGGTAACTATGGCTACACCTTC
J gene: TRBJ2-3; clone size: .; D gene: .; V gene: TRBV30; CDR3 protein: CAWSGGRPDTQYF; CDR3 DNA: TGTGCCTGGAGTGGAGGCCGGCCAGATACGCAGTATTTT
J gene: TRBJ1-3; clone size: .; D gene: .; V gene: TRBV24-1; CDR3 protein: CATSDTNSGNTIYF; CDR3 DNA: TGTGCCACCAGTGATACAAACTCTGGAAACACCATATATTTT
J gene: TRBJ1-2; clone size: .; D gene: .; V gene: TRBV30; CDR3 protein: CAWIDANYGYTF; CDR3 DNA: TGTGCCTGGATAGATGCGAACTATGGCTACACCTTC
J gene: TRBJ2-6; clone size: .; D gene: .; V gene: TRBV2; CDR3 protein: CATRQGANVLTF; CDR3 DNA: TGTGCCACCCGACAGGGGGCCAACGTCCTGACTTTC
J gene: TRBJ2-3; clone size: .; D gene: TRBD1; V gene: TRBV3-1/TRBV3-2; CDR3 protein: CASSRRDRVGDTQYF; CDR3 DNA: TGTGCCAGCAGCCGCCGGGACAGGGTAGGAGATACGCAGTATTTT
J gene: TRBJ2-2; clone size: once; D gene: .; V gene: TRBV5-6; CDR3 protein: CASSLMSYTGELFF; CDR3 DNA: TGTGCCAGCAGCTTGATGTCATACACCGGGGAGCTGTTTTTT
J gene: TRBJ1-2; clone size: .; D gene: .; V gene: TRBV10-2; CDR3 protein: CASSESGQGHGYTF; CDR3 DNA: TGCGCCAGCAGTGAGTCTGGGCAGGGTCATGGCTACACCTTC
J gene: TRBJ1-2; clone size: .; D gene: .; V gene: TRBV5-1; CDR3 protein: CASSFAANYGYTF; CDR3 DNA: TGCGCCAGCAGCTTCGCAGCTAACTATGGCTACACCTTC
J gene: TRBJ1-2; clone size: .; D gene: .; V gene: TRBV7-9; CDR3 protein: CASSSPTGRIGGYTF; CDR3 DNA: TGTGCCAGCAGCTCTCCGACAGGCCGCATCGGTGGCTACACCTTC
J gene: TRBJ1-2; clone size: few; D gene: .; V gene: TRBV28; CDR3 protein: CASSPHGDYGYTF; CDR3 DNA: TGTGCCAGCAGTCCACACGGGGACTATGGCTACACCTTC
J gene: TRBJ2-3; clone size: .; D gene: .; V gene: TRBV3-1/TRBV3-2; CDR3 protein: CASSQTGLPDTQYF; CDR3 DNA: TGTGCCAGCAGCCAAACAGGGCTCCCAGATACGCAGTATTTT
J gene: TRBJ1-6; clone size: .; D gene: TRBD1; V gene: TRBV27; CDR3 protein: CASSLARQGSSGPPLHF; CDR3 DNA: TGTGCCAGCAGTTTAGCTCGACAGGGGTCCTCGGGTCCACCCCTCCACTTT
J gene: TRBJ1-4; clone size: .; D gene: .; V gene: TRBV2; CDR3 protein: CASMTGQLNEKLFF; CDR3 DNA: TGTGCCAGCATGACAGGACAGCTAAATGAAAAACTGTTTTTT
J gene: TRBJ1-2; clone size: .; D gene: .; V gene: TRBV5-1; CDR3 protein: CASSLFSQAGGYTF; CDR3 DNA: TGCGCCAGCAGCTTGTTCTCCCAGGCCGGTGGCTACACCTTC
J gene: TRBJ2-2; clone size: .; D gene: .; V gene: TRBV10-3; CDR3 protein: CAISDGSGRTGELFF; CDR3 DNA: TGTGCCATCAGTGACGGCTCAGGGAGGACCGGGGAGCTGTTTTTT
J gene: TRBJ2-2; clone size: few; D gene: .; V gene: TRBV25-1; CDR3 protein: CASSEQGMGELFF; CDR3 DNA: TGTGCCAGCAGTGAACAGGGTATGGGGGAGCTGTTTTTT
J gene: TRBJ2-1; clone size: .; D gene: TRBD2; V gene: TRBV6-5; CDR3 protein: CASSYGAGGNNEQFF; CDR3 DNA: TGTGCCAGCAGTTACGGAGCGGGGGGGAACAATGAGCAGTTCTTC
J gene: TRBJ1-1; clone size: .; D gene: .; V gene: TRBV5-1; CDR3 protein: CASKVPSMSAEAFF; CDR3 DNA: TGCGCCAGCAAAGTGCCCTCCATGAGCGCTGAAGCTTTCTTT
J gene: TRBJ2-4; clone size: .; D gene: TRBD2; V gene: TRBV19; CDR3 protein: CASSDLRGGNIQYF; CDR3 DNA: TGTGCCAGCTCCGACCTCCGGGGGGGCAACATTCAGTACTTC
J gene: TRBJ1-1; clone size: .; D gene: TRBD1; V gene: TRBV18; CDR3 protein: CASSTNRDRGAEAFF; CDR3 DNA: TGTGCCAGCTCAACAAACCGGGACAGGGGGGCTGAAGCTTTCTTT
J gene: TRBJ2-1; clone size: .; D gene: TRBD2; V gene: TRBV5-1; CDR3 protein: CASSALAGGYNEQFF; CDR3 DNA: TGCGCCAGCAGCGCACTAGCGGGGGGCTACAATGAGCAGTTCTTC
J gene: TRBJ1-2; clone size: once; D gene: .; V gene: TRBV5-4; CDR3 protein: CASSLRGSYGYTF; CDR3 DNA: TGTGCCAGCAGCTTGAGGGGTAGCTATGGCTACACCTTC
J gene: TRBJ1-2; clone size: once; D gene: TRBD1; V gene: TRBV7-3; CDR3 protein: CASSPTGAYGYTF; CDR3 DNA: TGTGCCAGCAGCCCGACAGGGGCCTATGGCTACACCTTC
J gene: TRBJ2-7; clone size: once; D gene: .; V gene: TRBV28; CDR3 protein: CASSDSPRGQYF; CDR3 DNA: TGTGCCAGCTCGGACTCTCCCCGTGGGCAGTACTTC
J gene: TRBJ2-2; clone size: .; D gene: TRBD2; V gene: TRBV30; CDR3 protein: CAWTPWRGGDTGELFF; CDR3 DNA: TGTGCCTGGACCCCGTGGCGGGGGGGTGACACCGGGGAGCTGTTTTTT
J gene: TRBJ1-2; clone size: .; D gene: .; V gene: TRBV9; CDR3 protein: CASSRGVYGYTF; CDR3 DNA: TGTGCCAGCAGCAGGGGCGTCTATGGCTACACCTTC